This paragraph covers one T cell receptor (beta chain) sequence. Its antigen is unknown. Data came from immunoSEQ multiplex PCR; TCRdb stores just in-frame clones and leaves some out. The table records about 1.5 million clones, roughly 97% of them present only once. The data were taken from a study of shared clonotypes between healthy human individuals. Study-wide findings and caveats: Shared clonotypes across all four donors exceeded non-shared ones in generation probability.

This receptor was identified in a man aged 25 to 45 in good health. The sequenced material came from naive CD4+ T cells sorted from blood. Subset noted: CD45RA+ positively selected.

The chain's CDR3 is CASSETVASGNEQFF. As DNA, the CDR3 is TGTGCCAGCAGTGAAACCGTGGCTAGCGGTAATGAGCAGTTCTTC. V gene TRBV6-1 combines with J gene TRBJ2-1, with TRBD2 identical over 7 bases. The germline V gene has CDR1 MNHNS and CDR2 SASEGT. Trimming at V came to 2 bases and at J to 7 bases, leaving 8 bases not matched to a gene. The CDR3 is 15 residues long.